This T cell receptor beta chain was retrieved from a study of PD-L1 blockade in urothelial cancer. Data came from immunoSEQ multiplex PCR; TCRdb stores just in-frame clones and leaves some out. This table has some 80,000 clones, around 90% appearing once. In its sample, this clone was seen once. The CDR3 is 15 amino acids. The ends lost 0 bases at V and 2 bases at J; junction bases unmatched: 4. Per the germline V gene, CDR1 is SGHRS and CDR2 is YFSETQ. V and J are TRBV5-1 and TRBJ2-7; TRBD2 matches 8 bases. The sequence derives from a woman aged 70 to 79 with urothelial cancer. The specimen was PBMCs, collected around atezolizumab (anti-PD-L1) treatment. The CDR3 loop is CASSLVGGVPYEQYF. The CDR3 DNA follows: TGCGCCAGCAGCTTGGTCGGGGGGGTTCCCTACGAGCAGTACTTC.